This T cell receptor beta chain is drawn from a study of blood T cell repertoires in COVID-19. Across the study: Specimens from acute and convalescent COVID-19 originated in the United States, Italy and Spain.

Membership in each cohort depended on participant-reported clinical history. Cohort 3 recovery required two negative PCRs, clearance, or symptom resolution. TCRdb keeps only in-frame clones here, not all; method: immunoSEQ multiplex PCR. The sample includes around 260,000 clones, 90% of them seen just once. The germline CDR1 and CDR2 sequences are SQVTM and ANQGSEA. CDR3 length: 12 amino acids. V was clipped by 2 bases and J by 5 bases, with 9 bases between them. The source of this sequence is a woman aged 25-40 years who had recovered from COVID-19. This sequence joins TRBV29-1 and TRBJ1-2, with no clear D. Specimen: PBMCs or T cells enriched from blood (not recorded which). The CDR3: CSVEPGMYGYTF. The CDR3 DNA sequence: TGCAGCGTTGAACCCGGGATGTATGGCTACACCTTC. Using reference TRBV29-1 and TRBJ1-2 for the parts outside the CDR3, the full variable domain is SAVISQKPSRDICQRGTSLTIQCQVDSQVTMMFWYRQQPGQSLTLIATANQGSEATYESGFVIDKFPISRPNLTFSTLTVSNMSPEDSSIYLCSVEPGMYGYTFGSGTRLTVV.